The 8 T cell receptor beta chains below all came from one sample that was sequenced in a study of T cells in Graves' hyperthyroidism and ophthalmopathy. RNA transcripts provided the source from which TCR beta CDR3 regions were amplified. The HTBI primer set drove a first-round RT-PCR of the TCR CDR3. In TCRdb, the multiplex PCR reads were re-called with MiXCR into one record per CDR3 protein. The data show hundreds of thousands of distinct CDR3 sequences, 30% to 40% seen once. The sample comprised blood. These receptors were obtained from a woman aged 40 to 50 with Graves' hyperthyroidism.

This clonotype occurred many times. This chain joins TRBV12-3 or TRBV12-4 and TRBJ1-5, with D hard to call. Trimming took off 1 base at V and 5 bases at J, with 9 bases between the two ends. The CDR3 covers 14 residues. CDR3: CASSLGDFHQPQHF. The CDR3, as DNA: TGTGCCAGCAGTTTAGGGGATTTCCATCAGCCCCAGCATTTT.

This clonotype appeared many times. The chain couples TRBV25-1 to TRBJ1-6, with D maybe TRBD1 (6 bases). CDR1 is MGHDK, CDR2 SYGVNS, per germline. Trimming left V 7 bases short and J 10 bases short, with 14 bases between. The CDR3 is made up of 13 amino acids. The CDR3 DNA is TGTGCCAGCACCCAAGGACAGTCCTCACCCCTCCACTTT. Its protein product is CASTQGQSSPLHF.

This clonotype appeared a few times. CDR3: CSARSRTGRFPYNEQFF. DNA of the CDR3: TGCAGTGCTAGATCCCGAACGGGACGGTTCCCCTACAATGAGCAGTTCTTC. The rearrangement links TRBV20-1 to TRBJ2-1, with D perhaps being TRBD1 or TRBD2 (5 bases each). CDR1 DFQATT and CDR2 SNEGSKA come from the germline V gene (reference sequence). Trimming pared 2 bases from V and 2 bases from J, leaving 19 bases between. This CDR3 is 17 amino acids long.

The rearrangement joins TRBV6-5 to TRBJ1-1, with D maybe TRBD1 (5 bases). CDR1 MNHEY and CDR2 SVGAGI come from the germline V gene. V lost 2 bases and J 8 bases, leaving 12 bases between the germline ends. The CDR3 spans 13 residues. Here the CDR3 reads CASSYEEGLEAFF. For the CDR3, the DNA is TGTGCCAGCAGTTACGAGGAGGGGCTGGAAGCTTTCTTT.

As regards this clonotype: The junction and the germline gene differ at one end; a read error may be behind it. The chain links TRBV29-1 to TRBJ1-1, with D possibly matching TRBD1 (5 bases). Germline assignment: CDR1 SQVTM and CDR2 ANQGSEA. The CDR3 spans 12 residues. The CDR3 sequence: CSAEGWGTEAFF. Written as DNA, the CDR3 is TGCAGCGCTGAAGGGTGGGGGACTGAAGCTTTCTTT.

The genes are TRBV25-1 and TRBJ1-4, with TRBD1 as a possible D gene (5 bases). With 6 bases removed from V and 4 bases from J, the gap between germline ends came to 18 bases. Looked up from germline, CDR1 is MGHDK and CDR2 is SYGVNS. The CDR3 extends over 16 amino acids. CDR3 protein: CASRPRGGLNNEKLFF. The CDR3 nucleotides read TGTGCCAGCAGACCACGGGGGGGACTGAATAATGAAAAACTGTTTTTT. Combining the CDR3 with reference TRBV25-1 and TRBJ1-4 gives the whole variable domain EADIYQTPRYLVIGTGKKITLECSQTMGHDKMYWYQQDPGMELHLIHYSYGVNSTEKGDLSSESTVSRIRTEHFPLTLESARPSHTSQYLCASRPRGGLNNEKLFFGSGTQLSVL.

This clonotype was found once. The chain couples TRBV20-1 to TRBJ2-7; 7 bases are shared with TRBD2. Trimming at V came to 2 bases and at J to 3 bases, leaving 4 bases not matched to a gene. This CDR3 region has 13 residues. Germline V gene lookup returns CDR1 DFQATT and CDR2 SNEGSKA (reference sequence). CDR3 nucleotides: TGCAGTGCTAGAAAAGCGGGGTTCTACGAGCAGTACTTC. Translated: CSARKAGFYEQYF.

This chain joins TRBV6-2 or TRBV6-3 and TRBJ1-5; the match to TRBD1 covers 8 bases. The CDR3 has 14 amino acids. The junction had 10 bases not matched to a gene; V was cut back by 6 bases and J by 9 bases. Per germline, CDR1 MNHEY and CDR2 SVGEGT. CDR3 coding DNA: TGTGCCAGCAGGGGAACAGGGGGACCATGGCCCCAGCATTTT. It translates to CASRGTGGPWPQHF.